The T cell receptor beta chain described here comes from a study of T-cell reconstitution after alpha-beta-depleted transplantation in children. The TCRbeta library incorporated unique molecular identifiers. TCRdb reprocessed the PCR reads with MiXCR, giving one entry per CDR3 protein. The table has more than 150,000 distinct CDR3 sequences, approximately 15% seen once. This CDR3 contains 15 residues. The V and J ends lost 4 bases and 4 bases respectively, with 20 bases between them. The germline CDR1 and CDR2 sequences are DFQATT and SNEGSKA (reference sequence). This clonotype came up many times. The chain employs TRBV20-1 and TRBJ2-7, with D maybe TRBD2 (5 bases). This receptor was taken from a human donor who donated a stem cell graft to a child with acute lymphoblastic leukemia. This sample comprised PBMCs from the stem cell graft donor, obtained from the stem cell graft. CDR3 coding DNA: TGCAGTGCTACCGCGTGGTCCCCCCGAGGGTACGAGCAGTACTTC. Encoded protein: CSATAWSPRGYEQYF.